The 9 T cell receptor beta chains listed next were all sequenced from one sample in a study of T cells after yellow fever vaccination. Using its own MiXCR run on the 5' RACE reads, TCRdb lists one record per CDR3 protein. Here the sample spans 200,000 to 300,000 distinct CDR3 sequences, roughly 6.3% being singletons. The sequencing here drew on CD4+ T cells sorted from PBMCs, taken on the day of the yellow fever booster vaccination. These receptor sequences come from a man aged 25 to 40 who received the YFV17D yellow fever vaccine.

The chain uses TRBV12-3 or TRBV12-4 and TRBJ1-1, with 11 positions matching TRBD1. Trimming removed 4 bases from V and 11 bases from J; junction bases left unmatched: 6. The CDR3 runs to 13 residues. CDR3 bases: TGTGCCAGCAGTTACAGGGACAGGGGGGGTGCTTTCTTT. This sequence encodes CASSYRDRGGAFF.

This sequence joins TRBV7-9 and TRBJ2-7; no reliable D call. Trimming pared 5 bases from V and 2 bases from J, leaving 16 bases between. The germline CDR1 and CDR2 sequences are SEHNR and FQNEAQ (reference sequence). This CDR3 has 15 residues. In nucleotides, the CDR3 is TGTGCCAGCAGCCCACCGGGTTACGTCCCCTACGAGCAGTACTTC. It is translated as CASSPPGYVPYEQYF.

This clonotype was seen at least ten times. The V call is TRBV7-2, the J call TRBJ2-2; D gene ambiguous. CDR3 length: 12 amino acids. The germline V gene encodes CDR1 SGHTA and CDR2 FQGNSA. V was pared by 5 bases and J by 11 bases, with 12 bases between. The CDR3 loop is CASSPSRVELFF. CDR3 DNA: TGTGCCAGCAGCCCATCTAGGGTAGAGCTGTTTTTT.

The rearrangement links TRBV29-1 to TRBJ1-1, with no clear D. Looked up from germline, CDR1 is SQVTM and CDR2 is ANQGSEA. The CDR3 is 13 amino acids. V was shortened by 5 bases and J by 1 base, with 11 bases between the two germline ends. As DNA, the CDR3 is TGCAGCGTTCAGGCCAGTCAGAACACTGAAGCTTTCTTT. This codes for CSVQASQNTEAFF.

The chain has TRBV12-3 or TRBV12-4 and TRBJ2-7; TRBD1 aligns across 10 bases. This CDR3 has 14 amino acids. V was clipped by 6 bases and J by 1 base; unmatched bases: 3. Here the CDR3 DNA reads TGTGCCAGCAGGGGACAGGGGTCTTCCTACGAGCAGTACTTC. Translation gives CASRGQGSSYEQYF.

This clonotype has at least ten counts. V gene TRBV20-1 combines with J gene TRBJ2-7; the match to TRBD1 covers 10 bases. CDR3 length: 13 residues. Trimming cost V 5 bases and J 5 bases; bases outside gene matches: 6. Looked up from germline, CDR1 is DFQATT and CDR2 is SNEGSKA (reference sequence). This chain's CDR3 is CSASGTGANEQYF. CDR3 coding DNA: TGCAGTGCTTCCGGGACAGGGGCCAACGAGCAGTACTTC.

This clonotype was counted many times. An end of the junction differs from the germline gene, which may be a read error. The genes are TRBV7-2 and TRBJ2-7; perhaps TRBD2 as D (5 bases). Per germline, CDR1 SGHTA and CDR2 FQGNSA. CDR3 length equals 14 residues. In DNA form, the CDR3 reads TGCGCCAGCAGCTTGGGAGACACGACCTACGAGCAGTACTTC. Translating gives CASSLGDTTYEQYF.

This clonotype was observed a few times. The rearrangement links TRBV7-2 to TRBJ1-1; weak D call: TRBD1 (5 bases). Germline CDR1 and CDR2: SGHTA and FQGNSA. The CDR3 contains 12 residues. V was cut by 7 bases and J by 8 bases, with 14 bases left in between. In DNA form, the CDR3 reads TGTGCCAGCACCCTAGGGGCCGGGGAAGCTTTCTTT. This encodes CASTLGAGEAFF.

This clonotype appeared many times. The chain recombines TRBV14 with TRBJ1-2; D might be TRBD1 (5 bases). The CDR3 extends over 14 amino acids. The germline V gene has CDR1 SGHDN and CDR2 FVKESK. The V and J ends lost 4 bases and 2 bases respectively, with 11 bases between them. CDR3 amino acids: CASSLRQGNYGYTF. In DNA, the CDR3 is TGTGCCAGCAGCCTACGGCAGGGAAACTATGGCTACACCTTC.